A single sample is the source of the 21 T cell receptor beta chains below, sequenced in a study of blood T cell repertoires in COVID-19 (dated by TCRdb to 2019 to 2021). The library was built by means of the immunoSEQ multiplex PCR assay. This immuneACCESS table, as held by TCRdb, lists in-frame sequences with V and J called but not all clones. Of the missing ones, under half trace to an unresolved V gene in checked studies; the others have no known cause. This sample gives approximately 210,000 clones in total; 84% of them show up just once. Roughly 8% of the sample is taken by the ten largest. The sample was peripheral blood. All receptors derive from a woman aged 50 to 60 with active or convalescent COVID-19.

The chain recombines TRBV7-7 with TRBJ2-2, with 7 positions matching TRBD2. Trimming at V came to 5 bases and at J to 0 bases, leaving 6 bases not matched to a gene. CDR1 is SSHAT, CDR2 FNYEAQ, per germline (reference sequence). The CDR3 is 16 residues long. CDR3 loop: CASSAGSGTNTGELFF. In DNA form, the CDR3 reads TGTGCCAGCAGCGCGGGGAGCGGGACGAACACCGGGGAGCTGTTTTTT.

The chain uses TRBV27 and TRBJ1-3; TRBD1 matches 9 bases. This CDR3 has 15 residues. V lost 5 bases to trimming and J lost 3 bases; unmatched junction nucleotides: 5. Per germline, CDR1 MNHEY and CDR2 SMNVEV (reference sequence). The CDR3 coding sequence is TGTGCCAGCAGTCGGACAGGGGCACTTGGAAACACCATATATTTT. It specifies CASSRTGALGNTIYF.

The chain carries TRBV21-1 and TRBJ1-5; TRBD1, the table's D call, was not compared with the DNA. TRBV21-1 is flagged as a pseudogene. This CDR3 comprises 15 residues. This chain's CDR3 is CASSTTGFSNQPQHF. Written as DNA, the CDR3 is TGTGCCAGCAGCACGACAGGGTTTAGCAATCAGCCCCAGCATTTT.

This clone appeared once. The chain joins TRBV28 to TRBJ1-1; possibly TRBD1 for D (5 bases). The CDR3 totals 13 residues. Germline-derived CDR1 and CDR2 are MDHEN and SYDVKM. V was trimmed by 3 bases and J by 1 base, leaving 6 bases between them. CDR3 sequence reads: CASSFGQNTEAFF. The CDR3, as DNA: TGTGCCAGCAGTTTCGGACAGAACACTGAAGCTTTCTTT.

The chain employs TRBV14 and TRBJ2-1; D might be TRBD2 (6 bases). Germline V CDR1 and CDR2: SGHDN, FVKESK. The V gene lost 4 bases and the J gene lost 4 bases, with 20 bases spanning the gap. CDR3 length: 17 residues. As DNA, the CDR3 is TGTGCCAGCAGCCCGGTGGAACTAGCAGGTGGTTACAATGAGCAGTTCTTC. Residues: CASSPVELAGGYNEQFF.

The rearrangement links TRBV2 to TRBJ2-1; 13 nucleotides line up with TRBD2. This CDR3 has 16 amino acids. CDR1 and CDR2 from the germline V gene are SNHLY and FYNNEI. The V gene end was trimmed by 7 bases and the J gene end by 8 bases; junction bases not matched to a gene: 11. The CDR3 region is CASTGLAGVPRDEQFF. For the CDR3, the DNA is TGTGCCAGCACTGGACTAGCGGGGGTCCCCAGGGATGAGCAGTTCTTC.

The chain has TRBV18 and TRBJ1-5; TRBD1 aligns across 8 bases. Germline assignment: CDR1 KGHSH and CDR2 LQKENI. With V trimmed by 1 base and J by 2 bases, 4 bases remained unmatched. CDR3 length: 16 amino acids. CDR3 protein: CASSPQQGGGNQPQHF. The CDR3 coding sequence is TGTGCCAGCTCACCACAACAGGGGGGAGGCAATCAGCCCCAGCATTTT. Full variable domain (missing parts from reference TRBV18 and TRBJ1-5): NAGVMQNPRHLVRRRGQEARLRCSPMKGHSHVYWYRQLPEEGLKFMVYLQKENIIDESGMPKERFSAEFPKEGPSILRIQQVVRGDSAAYFCASSPQQGGGNQPQHFGDGTRLSIL.

This clone showed up just once. The chain couples TRBV6-4 to TRBJ2-1; the D gene is possibly TRBD1 (6 bases). Trimming stripped 2 bases from V and 0 bases from J, with 17 bases between. In germline, CDR1 is MRHNA, CDR2 SNTAGT. The CDR3 extends over 18 amino acids. This CDR3 reads CASSDHHLQGGSYNEQFF. In DNA form, the CDR3 reads TGTGCCAGCAGTGACCATCACTTACAGGGTGGCTCCTACAATGAGCAGTTCTTC.

V is TRBV2 and J is TRBJ1-1; 9 nucleotides line up with TRBD1. CDR3 length: 13 amino acids. Germline-derived CDR1 and CDR2 are SNHLY and FYNNEI. Trimming removed 8 bases from V and 4 bases from J; junction bases left unmatched: 5. The CDR3 sequence is CASGGDRATEAFF. The CDR3 DNA reads TGTGCCAGCGGCGGGGACAGGGCCACTGAAGCTTTCTTT. Using reference TRBV2 and TRBJ1-1 for the parts outside the CDR3, the full variable domain is EPEVTQTPSHQVTQMGQEVILRCVPISNHLYFYWYRQILGQKVEFLVSFYNNEISEKSEIFDDQFSVERPDGSNFTLKIRSTKLEDSAMYFCASGGDRATEAFFGQGTRLTVV.

The chain links TRBV25-1 to TRBJ1-1; no clear D gene. The CDR3 sequence is 15 residues long. V lost 2 bases, J lost 0 bases, and 10 bases lay in between. Per germline, CDR1 MGHDK and CDR2 SYGVNS. CDR3 DNA: TGTGCCAGCAGTGAAGGTCCGGGATTGAACACTGAAGCTTTCTTT. As protein: CASSEGPGLNTEAFF.

The J gene is TRBJ2-2, the V gene TRBV7-2, with D possibly matching TRBD2 (7 bases). Looked up from germline, CDR1 is SGHTA and CDR2 is FQGNSA. Trimming pared 4 bases from V and 4 bases from J, leaving 13 bases between. CDR3 length: 15 residues. The CDR3 DNA follows: TGTGCCAGCAGCTCGGGGGGCAGGGCCACCGGGGAGCTGTTTTTT. Its protein product is CASSSGGRATGELFF.

The rearrangement uses TRBV11-3 and TRBJ2-5; 14 bases align to TRBD2. Germline loops: CDR1 SGHNT, CDR2 YENEEA. The V and J ends lost 5 bases and 5 bases, in that order; junction bases with no gene match: 4. The CDR3 covers 15 residues. This chain's CDR3 is CASSLGLAGEETQYF. The CDR3 DNA reads as TGTGCCAGCAGCCTGGGACTAGCGGGAGAGGAGACCCAGTACTTC.

The V call is TRBV2, the J call TRBJ1-5; D not certain. CDR3 length: 15 amino acids. CDR1 and CDR2 (germline): SNHLY, FYNNEI. V gave up 4 bases and J gave up 3 bases, with 13 bases separating them. As DNA, the CDR3 is TGTGCCAGCAGTGGAGGGCCGATTAACAATCAGCCCCAGCATTTT. This translates into CASSGGPINNQPQHF.

Comment on this clone: Other nucleotide sequences in the sample specify the same CDR3. The chain combines TRBV7-2 with TRBJ1-5; TRBD1 aligns across 7 bases. CDR1 is SGHTA, CDR2 FQGNSA, per germline. J was trimmed by 3 bases and V by 0 bases; bases with no gene match: 2. CDR3 size: 15 residues. In nucleotides, the CDR3 is TGTGCCAGCAGCTTAGCGGGACAGCTCAATCAGCCCCAGCATTTT. Translation gives CASSLAGQLNQPQHF.

The CDR3 reads CASSPLSSYNSPLHF. The CDR3 coding sequence is TGCGCCAGCAGCCCACTGAGCTCCTATAATTCACCCCTCCACTTT. The chain is built from TRBV5-1 and TRBJ1-6; D gene unclear. Germline loops: CDR1 SGHRS, CDR2 YFSETQ. This CDR3 contains 15 residues. The V end was cut by 4 bases, the J end by 0 bases, with 8 bases between.

V is TRBV28 and J is TRBJ2-2; TRBD1 might be the D (6 bases). Trimming took off 3 bases at V and 4 bases at J, with 12 bases between the two ends. Germline V CDR1 and CDR2: MDHEN, SYDVKM. The CDR3 contains 15 residues. CDR3 in DNA: TGTGCCAGCAGTTTGTCAGGGGTTACCACCGGGGAGCTGTTTTTT. Translated: CASSLSGVTTGELFF.

The gene calls are TRBV7-2 and TRBJ2-3, with 8 bases identical to TRBD2. The CDR3 runs to 16 residues. Trimming took 3 bases from V and 2 from J; bases not matched to a gene: 7. CDR1 is SGHTA, CDR2 FQGNSA, per germline. Here the CDR3 DNA reads TGTGCCAGCAGCTTTTTAGCGGGGTACTTCACAGATACGCAGTATTTT. It translates to CASSFLAGYFTDTQYF.

This chain connects TRBV7-3 to TRBJ2-1; 9 positions match TRBD2. The germline V gene has CDR1 SGHTA and CDR2 FQGTGA. The V and J ends lost 2 bases and 0 bases, in that order; junction bases with no gene match: 17. This CDR3 has 21 amino acids. Written as DNA, the CDR3 is TGTGCCAGCAGCTTAGGTCCTTACCAGTCGCGACTAGCGGCCTCCTACAATGAGCAGTTCTTC. It is translated as CASSLGPYQSRLAASYNEQFF.

The chain is built from TRBV7-8 and TRBJ2-1; D gene ambiguous. V lost 1 base, J lost 15 bases, and 22 bases lay in between. CDR3 size: 15 residues. The germline CDR1 and CDR2 sequences are SGHVS and FQNEAQ. Here the CDR3 DNA reads TGTGCCAGCAGCTTAGGTCACGGTGAGCTAACGCGTTCGTTCTTC. It is translated as CASSLGHGELTRSFF.

The chain combines TRBV14 with TRBJ1-2; D unresolved. The V and J ends lost 1 base and 8 bases respectively, with 11 bases between them. The CDR3 sequence is 13 residues long. From germline, CDR1 is SGHDN and CDR2 FVKESK. The CDR3 sequence is CASSQVAGEGYTF. CDR3 coding DNA: TGTGCCAGCAGCCAAGTAGCCGGGGAGGGCTACACCTTC.

CDR3 in DNA: TGTGCCAGCAGTTCGCCGGGACACTTTAATTCACCCCTCCACTTT. Its translation is CASSSPGHFNSPLHF. V is TRBV28 and J is TRBJ1-6, with D possibly being TRBD1 (6 bases). The germline CDR1 and CDR2 sequences are MDHEN and SYDVKM. Trimming took 4 bases from V and 6 from J, leaving 13 bases between them. The CDR3 totals 15 residues.